These 5 T cell receptor beta chains share one sample of origin, sequenced in a study of molecular identifiers for immune sequencing clone quantification. TCRdb itself ran the PCR reads through MiXCR, one entry per CDR3 protein. The profile shows about half a million distinct CDR3 sequences, about 25% of them singletons. The source material was naive CD8+ T cells from blood, with Jurkat cell RNA spiked in. Indicated subset: FACS-sorted CD8+CD4-CCR7+CD45RA+ naive T cells. The source of these receptors is a human donor in good health. Some libraries in this study had Jurkat cell RNA spiked in.

This clonotype has a handful of counts. The chain recombines TRBV12-3 or TRBV12-4 with TRBJ1-2; D not certain. The CDR3 is 14 residues long. Trimming pared 0 bases from V and 2 bases from J, leaving 7 bases between. In DNA, the CDR3 is TGTGCCAGCAGTTTAGCTCGTATCAACTATGGCTACACCTTC. Translation: CASSLARINYGYTF.

Ten or more counts support this clonotype. This sequence joins TRBV7-9 and TRBJ2-3, with D tentatively TRBD2 (5 bases). The CDR3 extends over 16 amino acids. V dropped 5 bases and J dropped 0 bases, with 15 bases sitting between them. Germline CDR1 and CDR2: SEHNR and FQNEAQ (reference sequence). CDR3 bases: TGTGCCAGCAGCGGGCAAGCTGGGAGTAGCACAGATACGCAGTATTTT. Its protein is CASSGQAGSSTDTQYF. Full variable domain (outside the CDR3, taken from reference TRBV7-9 and TRBJ2-3): DTGVSQNPRHKITKRGQNVTFRCDPISEHNRLYWYRQTLGQGPEFLTYFQNEAQLEKSRLLSDRFSAERPKGSFSTLEIQRTEQGDSAMYLCASSGQAGSSTDTQYFGPGTRLTVL.

Many counts were recorded for this clonotype. This CDR3 is CASSQDNEQFF. CDR3 coding DNA: TGTGCCAGCAGCCAGGACAATGAGCAGTTCTTC. The V call is TRBV4-2, the J call TRBJ2-1; D remains unclear. The germline V and J ends were trimmed by 3 bases and 5 bases, with 2 bases remaining between them. Germline loops: CDR1 LGHNA, CDR2 YNFKEQ. The CDR3 covers 11 residues.

This clonotype appeared a few times. The V gene is TRBV4-3, the J gene TRBJ2-1; D not resolved. The CDR3 is 14 residues long. Germline loops: CDR1 LGHNA, CDR2 YSLEER. V lost 1 base and J 4 bases, leaving 8 bases between the germline ends. The CDR3 nucleotides read TGCGCCAGCAGCCAAGGGGCAGAGTACAATGAGCAGTTCTTC. Protein sequence: CASSQGAEYNEQFF.

In its sample, this clonotype was seen once. At one of its ends the junction is not consistent with the germline gene, which may arise from a read error. The V gene is TRBV28, the J gene TRBJ2-2; D possibly matches TRBD1 or TRBD2 (5 bases each). Germline V gene data show CDR1 as MDHEN and CDR2 as SYDVKM. The CDR3 spans 15 residues. The CDR3 DNA reads as TGTGCCAGCAGTTTATACAGTGGGAACCCCGGGGCGCTGTTTTTT. It yields the protein CASSLYSGNPGALFF.